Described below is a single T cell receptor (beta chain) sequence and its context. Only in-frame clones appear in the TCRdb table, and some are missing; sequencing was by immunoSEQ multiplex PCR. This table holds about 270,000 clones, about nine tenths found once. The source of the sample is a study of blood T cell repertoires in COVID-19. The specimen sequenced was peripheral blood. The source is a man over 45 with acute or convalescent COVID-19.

DNA for the CDR3: TGTGCCAGCAGCGTAGGCCGAGCGGGGGCCTTTTACACCGGGGAGCTGTTTTTT. Translating it yields CASSVGRAGAFYTGELFF. V usage is TRBV9 and J usage is TRBJ2-2, with TRBD2 identical over 8 bases. Germline lookup yields CDR1 SGDLS and CDR2 YYNGEE. The CDR3 covers 18 residues. The J segment lost 3 bases and the V segment lost 0 bases, leaving 10 bases of the junction unmatched.